The 25 T cell receptor beta chains listed next were all sequenced from one sample in a study of CD8 T cells in ankylosing spondylitis. TCRdb processed the 5' RACE reads anew with MiXCR; each CDR3 protein has one entry. The table lists around 180,000 distinct CDR3 sequences, about 18% of them singletons. Sequences were obtained from blood, either unsorted or a sorted T cell fraction (not recorded which). The receptors stem from a male donor aged 10-30 years with ankylosing spondylitis or in good health (not recorded which).

This clonotype was counted ten times or more. V usage is TRBV20-1 and J usage is TRBJ2-5; 8 nucleotides align to TRBD2. The CDR3 is made up of 17 amino acids. CDR1 and CDR2 from the germline V gene are DFQATT and SNEGSKA (reference sequence). Trimming at V came to 0 bases and at J to 1 base, leaving 10 bases not matched to a gene. Here the CDR3 DNA reads TGCAGTGCTAGAGATCGGGATAGCGGGACACTCCAAGAGACCCAGTACTTC. Protein product: CSARDRDSGTLQETQYF.

This clonotype was detected ten times or more. The CDR3 region has the DNA TGTGCCAGCAGTTATAGCGTGGGAATGGGGGAGACCCAGTACTTC. Its protein product is CASSYSVGMGETQYF. V is TRBV6-5 and J is TRBJ2-5; D perhaps matches TRBD2 (5 bases). Germline values: CDR1 MNHEY, CDR2 SVGAGI. The ends were cut back, 3 bases at V and 5 bases at J, with 16 bases in the middle. The CDR3 length is 15 residues.

This sequence joins TRBV29-1 and TRBJ2-7, with D unresolved. Germline V gene lookup returns CDR1 SQVTM and CDR2 ANQGSEA. Trimming shortened V by 3 bases and J by 7 bases, and 16 bases separated the two germline ends. The CDR3 has 13 amino acids. CDR3 nucleotide sequence: TGCAGCGTTGAGTCCCTCCCGGCGAGGGAGCAGTACTTC. This gives the protein CSVESLPAREQYF.

In its sample, this clonotype was seen many times. The DNA for the CDR3 is TGTGCCAGCAGGGTTAATGAAAAACTGTTTTTT. Residues: CASRVNEKLFF. The V and J genes are TRBV6-4 and TRBJ1-4; the D is unclear. The CDR3 has 11 amino acids. Trimming took off 6 bases at V and 4 bases at J, with 3 bases between the two ends. Germline V lookup: CDR1 MRHNA, CDR2 SNTAGT.

The chain joins TRBV10-1 to TRBJ1-1; tentatively, D is TRBD1 (5 bases). The germline V gene encodes CDR1 WNHNN and CDR2 SYGVQD (reference sequence). Trimming removed 2 bases at V and 10 bases at J, with 26 bases between. The CDR3 loop spans 17 amino acids. The CDR3 coding sequence is TGCGCCAGCAGTGAGAAGGCAGACTGGACCCCGCTTACAGGAGCTTTCTTT. Its protein product is CASSEKADWTPLTGAFF.

The rearrangement uses TRBV20-1 and TRBJ2-7, with D tentatively TRBD1 (6 bases). Germline CDR1 DFQATT, CDR2 SNEGSKA (reference sequence). The V and J ends lost 0 bases and 4 bases respectively, with 16 bases between them. The CDR3 runs 15 residues. CDR3 DNA sequence: TGCAGTGCTAGAGATTGGGACAATTCGGGGTACGAGCAGTACTTC. This encodes CSARDWDNSGYEQYF.

This clonotype was observed at least ten times. The rearrangement joins TRBV5-6 to TRBJ2-6, with D hard to call. With 3 bases removed from V and 0 bases from J, the gap between germline ends came to 4 bases. The germline V gene has CDR1 SGHDT and CDR2 YYEEEE. The CDR3 contains 14 residues. CDR3 protein: CASSWRSGANVLTF. The CDR3 coding sequence is TGTGCCAGCAGCTGGCGCTCTGGGGCCAACGTCCTGACTTTC.

As to this clonotype: A read error may explain this, as a much larger clone is one base away. The V call is TRBV25-1, the J call TRBJ2-3, with TRBD2 identical over 8 bases. CDR3 size: 15 residues. The V gene's germline CDR1 is MGHDK and CDR2 SYGVNS. The J segment lost 4 bases and the V segment lost 1 base, leaving 4 bases of the junction unmatched. Here the CDR3 DNA reads TGTGCCAGCAGTGAATCGGGAGGGGAGGCAGATACGCAGTATTTT. It encodes CASSESGGEADTQYF.

The CDR3 DNA sequence: TGTGCCACCGAGTCGACCGGTTCGCGTCATGAGCAGTTCTTC. Translating it yields CATESTGSRHEQFF. The V call is TRBV15, the J call TRBJ2-1; D unresolved. CDR3 length: 14 residues. V was shortened by 8 bases and J by 8 bases, with 19 bases between the two germline ends. Germline V gene data show CDR1 as LNHNV and CDR2 as YYDKDF (reference sequence).

This clonotype was seen more than once but under ten times. The chain carries TRBV20-1 and TRBJ1-2, with D unresolved. Germline assignment: CDR1 DFQATT and CDR2 SNEGSKA (reference sequence). The CDR3 is made up of 12 amino acids. V lost 4 bases and J lost 8, with 14 bases in between. The CDR3 protein is CSAKDLLAGYTF. The CDR3 region has the DNA TGCAGTGCTAAGGACCTACTGGCGGGCTACACCTTC.

For this clonotype: A read error may be the cause here, since a much bigger clone is one base away. The chain combines TRBV5-1 with TRBJ1-2; D is undetermined. CDR3 length: 10 amino acids. The germline CDR1 and CDR2 sequences are SGHRS and YFSETQ. CDR3 amino acids: CASSLNGFTF. For the CDR3, the DNA is TGCGCCAGCAGCTTAAATGGCTTCACCTTC.

This clonotype was observed many times. This sequence joins TRBV12-3 or TRBV12-4 and TRBJ2-5; D is unclear. There are 11 residues in the CDR3. Trimming shortened V by 5 bases and J by 5 bases, and 6 bases separated the two germline ends. CDR3 protein: CASSKRETQYF. CDR3 nucleotide sequence: TGTGCCAGCAGTAAGCGCGAGACCCAGTACTTC.

The J gene is TRBJ1-1, the V gene TRBV29-1; a weak D match, TRBD1 (6 bases). V was cut by 0 bases and J by 7 bases, with 9 bases left in between. The CDR3 runs to 12 residues. CDR1 and CDR2 from the germline V gene are SQVTM and ANQGSEA. The CDR3 bases are TGCAGCGTTGAAGACGGGACAATTGAAGCTTTCTTT. Translation: CSVEDGTIEAFF.

This clonotype was counted many times. In DNA, the CDR3 is TGTGCCAGCAGGACGGCGGGGGTCCTAGGCCCCGGGGAGCAGTACTTC. It is translated as CASRTAGVLGPGEQYF. The chain couples TRBV12-3 or TRBV12-4 to TRBJ2-7; 7 bases are shared with TRBD2. The CDR3 extends over 16 amino acids. V shed 6 bases, J shed 7 bases, and the junction held 18 bases outside the gene matches.

The chain carries TRBV7-2 and TRBJ1-5; D is uncertain. Germline values: CDR1 SGHTA, CDR2 FQGNSA. CDR3 length equals 15 residues. V lost 3 bases, J lost 1 base, and 10 bases lay in between. DNA of the CDR3: TGTGCCAGCAGCTTCTGGGAGAACAGCAATCAGCCCCAGCATTTT. Translation: CASSFWENSNQPQHF.

This clonotype was recorded at least ten times. V gene TRBV5-1 combines with J gene TRBJ1-1; the D gene is possibly TRBD1 (6 bases). Germline lookup yields CDR1 SGHRS and CDR2 YFSETQ. This CDR3 has 14 amino acids. V shed 0 bases and J shed 6 bases, with 12 bases lying between them. In DNA form, the CDR3 reads TGCGCCAGCAGCTTGGACAGGGTATCAGCTGAAGCTTTCTTT. Encoded protein: CASSLDRVSAEAFF.

This clonotype occurred many times. The J gene is TRBJ2-1, the V gene TRBV5-5; 7 positions match TRBD2. Trimming at V came to 3 bases and at J to 5 bases, leaving 5 bases not matched to a gene. The CDR3 totals 14 residues. The germline CDR1 and CDR2 sequences are SGHKS and YYEKEE (reference sequence). The DNA of the CDR3 is TGTGCCAGCAGCTGGGGACTAAGGAACAATGAGCAGTTCTTC. Translated: CASSWGLRNNEQFF.

This clonotype has a count of ten or more. This chain uses TRBV20-1 with TRBJ2-7; TRBD2 aligns across 10 bases. The germline CDR1 and CDR2 sequences are DFQATT and SNEGSKA (reference sequence). CDR3 length equals 15 residues. Trimming cost V 4 bases and J 0 bases; bases outside gene matches: 6. CDR3 residues: CSAIVPSGSSYEQYV. CDR3 coding DNA: TGCAGTGCTATAGTCCCTAGCGGGAGCTCCTACGAGCAGTACGTC.

This clonotype was detected ten times or more. The V gene is TRBV7-9, the J gene TRBJ1-1; D call uncertain. The length of the CDR3 is 13 residues. Germline assignment: CDR1 SEHNR and CDR2 FQNEAQ (reference sequence). Trimming left V 5 bases short and J 0 bases short, with 7 bases between. The CDR3 DNA reads as TGTGCCAGCAGCACCCCGTTGAACACTGAAGCTTTCTTT. Its translation is CASSTPLNTEAFF.

This clonotype occurred many times. J is TRBJ1-1 and V is TRBV12-3 or TRBV12-4; D is undetermined. V gave up 5 bases and J gave up 5 bases, with 9 bases separating them. This CDR3 is built from 12 residues. This CDR3 reads CASSKGGTEAFF. CDR3 nucleotide sequence: TGTGCCAGCAGTAAGGGAGGTACTGAAGCTTTCTTT.

This clonotype was seen at least ten times. This chain connects TRBV3-1 to TRBJ2-1; the D is unclear. The length of the CDR3 is 13 residues. V shed 2 bases and J shed 12 bases, with 14 bases lying between them. The germline gives CDR1 LGHDT, CDR2 YNNKEL (reference sequence). CDR3 sequence reads: CASSQPPPWRQFF. The CDR3 coding sequence is TGTGCCAGCAGCCAACCCCCTCCCTGGCGGCAGTTCTTC.

J is TRBJ2-1 and V is TRBV5-1; 10 nucleotides match TRBD2. Per the germline V gene, CDR1 is SGHRS and CDR2 is YFSETQ. The trim removed 6 bases at V and 7 bases at J, leaving 7 bases unmatched. The CDR3 spans 14 residues. The CDR3 DNA is TGCGCCAGCAAGAAAGCGGGAGGGCCGAATGAGCAGTTCTTC. Its protein product is CASKKAGGPNEQFF.

The chain combines TRBV20-1 with TRBJ2-2, with TRBD2 identical over 15 bases. V lost 3 bases to trimming and J lost 6 bases; unmatched junction nucleotides: 5. The CDR3 has 16 residues. The germline V gene has CDR1 DFQATT and CDR2 SNEGSKA (reference sequence). CDR3 bases: TGCAGTGCTAGTGACGGACTAGCGGGAGGGCCCGGGGAGCTGTTTTTT. This encodes CSASDGLAGGPGELFF.

This clonotype appeared many times. CDR3 sequence (DNA): TGTGCCAGCAGCTTATTAGCGGGAGGGCCCACAGATACGCAGTATTTT. Protein: CASSLLAGGPTDTQYF. The V and J genes are TRBV7-8 and TRBJ2-3, with TRBD2 matching over 11 bases. The junction had 3 bases not matched to a gene; V was cut back by 2 bases and J by 2 bases. The germline V gene encodes CDR1 SGHVS and CDR2 FQNEAQ. CDR3 size: 16 residues.

This clonotype came up many times. The chain carries TRBV5-1 and TRBJ2-1, with D possibly matching TRBD1 (5 bases). Germline V gene sequence: CDR1 SGHRS, CDR2 YFSETQ. The V gene lost 6 bases and the J gene lost 2 bases, with 12 bases spanning the gap. CDR3 length: 14 residues. DNA of the CDR3: TGCGCCAGCAAGCGAGAGACAGCCTACAATGAGCAGTTCTTC. This translates into CASKRETAYNEQFF.